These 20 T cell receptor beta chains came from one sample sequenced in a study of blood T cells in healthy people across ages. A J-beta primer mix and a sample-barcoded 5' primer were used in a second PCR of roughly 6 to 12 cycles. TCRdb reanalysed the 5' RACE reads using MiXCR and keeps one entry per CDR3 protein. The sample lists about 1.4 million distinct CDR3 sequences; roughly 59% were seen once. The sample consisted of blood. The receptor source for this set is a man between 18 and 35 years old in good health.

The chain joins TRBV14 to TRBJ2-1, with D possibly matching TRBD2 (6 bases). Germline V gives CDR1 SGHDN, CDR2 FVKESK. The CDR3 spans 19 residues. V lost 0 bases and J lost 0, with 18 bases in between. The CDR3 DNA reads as TGTGCCAGCAGCCAAGACCAGTATCGCGGGGTCAGCTCCTACAATGAGCAGTTCTTC. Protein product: CASSQDQYRGVSSYNEQFF. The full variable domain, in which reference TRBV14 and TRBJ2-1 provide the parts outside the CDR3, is EAGVTQFPSHSVIEKGQTVTLRCDPISGHDNLYWYRRVMGKEIKFLLHFVKESKQDESGMPNNRFLAERTGGTYSTLKVQPAELEDSGVYFCASSQDQYRGVSSYNEQFFGPGTRLTVL.

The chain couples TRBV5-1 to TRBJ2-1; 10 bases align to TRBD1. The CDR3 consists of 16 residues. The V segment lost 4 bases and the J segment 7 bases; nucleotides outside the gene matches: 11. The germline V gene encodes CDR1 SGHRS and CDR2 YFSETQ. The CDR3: CASSPSGTGVLNEQFF. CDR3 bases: TGCGCCAGCAGCCCCTCCGGGACAGGGGTTTTGAATGAGCAGTTCTTC.

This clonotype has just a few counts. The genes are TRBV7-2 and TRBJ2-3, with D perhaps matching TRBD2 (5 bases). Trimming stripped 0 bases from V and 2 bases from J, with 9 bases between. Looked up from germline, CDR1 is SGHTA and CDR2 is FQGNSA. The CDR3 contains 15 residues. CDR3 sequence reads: CASSLAFSVTDTQYF. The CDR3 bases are TGTGCCAGCAGCTTAGCGTTTAGCGTCACAGATACGCAGTATTTT.

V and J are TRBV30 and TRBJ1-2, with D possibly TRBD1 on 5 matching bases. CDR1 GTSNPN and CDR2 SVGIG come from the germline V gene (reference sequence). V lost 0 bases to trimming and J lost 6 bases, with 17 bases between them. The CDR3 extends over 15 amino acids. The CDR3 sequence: CAWSVPGYRMDGYTF. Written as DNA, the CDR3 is TGTGCCTGGAGTGTACCAGGGTATAGGATGGATGGCTACACCTTC. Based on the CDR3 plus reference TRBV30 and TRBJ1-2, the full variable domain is SQTIHQWPATLVQPVGSPLSLECTVEGTSNPNLYWYRQAAGRGLQLLFYSVGIGQISSEVPQNLSASRPQDRQFILSSKKLLLSDSGFYLCAWSVPGYRMDGYTFGSGTRLTVV.

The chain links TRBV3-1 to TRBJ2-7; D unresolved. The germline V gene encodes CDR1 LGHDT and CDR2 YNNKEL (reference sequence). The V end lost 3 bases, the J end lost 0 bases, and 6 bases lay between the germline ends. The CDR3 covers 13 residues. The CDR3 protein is CASSQGFSYEQYF. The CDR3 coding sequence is TGTGCCAGCAGCCAGGGATTCTCCTACGAGCAGTACTTC.

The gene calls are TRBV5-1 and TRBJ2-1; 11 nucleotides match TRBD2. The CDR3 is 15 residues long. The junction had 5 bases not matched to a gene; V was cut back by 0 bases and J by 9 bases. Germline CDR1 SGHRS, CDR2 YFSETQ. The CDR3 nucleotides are TGCGCCAGCAGCTTGGTAACTAGCGGGAGTTCTGAGCAGTTCTTC. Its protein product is CASSLVTSGSSEQFF.

The CDR3 loop is CSASGTSNSPLHF. The CDR3 coding sequence is TGCAGTGCTAGTGGAACGTCCAATTCACCCCTCCACTTT. The rearrangement links TRBV20-1 to TRBJ1-6; unclear D gene. Germline V gives CDR1 DFQATT, CDR2 SNEGSKA (reference sequence). This CDR3 has 13 amino acids. Trimming took 3 bases from V and 7 from J, leaving 10 bases between them.

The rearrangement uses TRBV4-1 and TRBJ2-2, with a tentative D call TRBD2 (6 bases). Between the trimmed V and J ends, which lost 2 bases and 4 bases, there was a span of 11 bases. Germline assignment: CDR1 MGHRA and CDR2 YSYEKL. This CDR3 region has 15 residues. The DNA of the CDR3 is TGCGCCAGCAGCCAACGGGAGATCGGCACCGGGGAGCTGTTTTTT. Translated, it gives CASSQREIGTGELFF.

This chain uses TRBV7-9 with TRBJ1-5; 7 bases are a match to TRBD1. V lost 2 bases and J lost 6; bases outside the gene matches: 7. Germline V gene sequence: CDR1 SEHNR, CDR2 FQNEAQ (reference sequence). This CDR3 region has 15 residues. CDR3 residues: CASSLSVGGGQPQHF. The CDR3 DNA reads TGTGCCAGCAGCTTAAGTGTAGGGGGCGGTCAGCCCCAGCATTTT.

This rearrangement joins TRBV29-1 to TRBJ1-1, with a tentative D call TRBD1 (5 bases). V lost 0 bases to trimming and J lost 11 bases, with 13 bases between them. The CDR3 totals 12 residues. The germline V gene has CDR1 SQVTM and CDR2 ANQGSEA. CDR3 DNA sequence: TGCAGCGTTGAAGATTCGGGGGGTCGGGCTTTCTTT. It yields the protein CSVEDSGGRAFF.

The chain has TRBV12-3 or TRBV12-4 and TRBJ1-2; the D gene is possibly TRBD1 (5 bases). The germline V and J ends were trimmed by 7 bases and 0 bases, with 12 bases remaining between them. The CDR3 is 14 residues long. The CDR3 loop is CASTGDGANYGYTF. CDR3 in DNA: TGTGCCAGCACCGGGGACGGAGCTAACTATGGCTACACCTTC.

The CDR3 nucleotides are TGCAGCGCACTTGGAGGGAATGAAAAACTGTTTTTT. As protein: CSALGGNEKLFF. The genes are TRBV29-1 and TRBJ1-4; D ambiguous. The V end was cut by 7 bases, the J end by 5 bases, with 11 bases between. CDR1 and CDR2 from the germline V gene are SQVTM and ANQGSEA. This CDR3 comprises 12 residues.

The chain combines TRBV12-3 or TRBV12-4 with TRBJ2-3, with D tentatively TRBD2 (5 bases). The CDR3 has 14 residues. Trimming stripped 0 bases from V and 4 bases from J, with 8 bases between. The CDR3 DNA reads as TGTGCCAGCAGTTTAGCCTCTAGCCCAGATACGCAGTATTTT. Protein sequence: CASSLASSPDTQYF.

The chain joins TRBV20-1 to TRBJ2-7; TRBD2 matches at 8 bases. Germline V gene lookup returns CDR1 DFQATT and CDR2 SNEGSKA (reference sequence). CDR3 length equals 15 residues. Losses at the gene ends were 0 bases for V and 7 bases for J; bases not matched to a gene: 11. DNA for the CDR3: TGCAGTGCTAGAGATTTAGCGGGGTCCTACAATGAGCAGTACTTC. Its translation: CSARDLAGSYNEQYF.

The CDR3 reads CASSDLQGTTEAFF. The CDR3 nucleotides read TGCGCCAGCAGCGACCTCCAAGGGACCACTGAAGCTTTCTTT. J is TRBJ1-1 and V is TRBV5-1, with D maybe TRBD1 (5 bases). Trimming took 4 bases from V and 4 from J, leaving 14 bases between them. The germline V gene encodes CDR1 SGHRS and CDR2 YFSETQ. The CDR3 extends over 14 amino acids.

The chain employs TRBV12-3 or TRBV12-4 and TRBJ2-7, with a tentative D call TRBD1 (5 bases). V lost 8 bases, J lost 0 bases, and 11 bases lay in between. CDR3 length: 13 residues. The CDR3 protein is CASAVDSSYEQYF. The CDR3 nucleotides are TGTGCCAGCGCCGTTGACAGCTCCTACGAGCAGTACTTC.

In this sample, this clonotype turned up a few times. The CDR3 region is CASMRARARLRGVYNEQFF. The CDR3 DNA follows: TGTGCCAGCATGAGGGCCCGGGCCCGCTTAAGGGGGGTATACAATGAGCAGTTCTTC. The chain recombines TRBV6-1 with TRBJ2-1; D could derive from TRBD1 or TRBD2 (6 bases each). Per germline, CDR1 MNHNS and CDR2 SASEGT. The CDR3 sequence is 19 residues long. V was cut by 7 bases and J by 4 bases, with 29 bases left in between.

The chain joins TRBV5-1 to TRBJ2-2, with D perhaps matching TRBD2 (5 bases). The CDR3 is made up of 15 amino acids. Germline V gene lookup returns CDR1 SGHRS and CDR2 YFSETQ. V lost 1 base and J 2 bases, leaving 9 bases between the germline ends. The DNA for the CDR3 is TGCGCCAGCAGCTTGAAAGGGAGAAACACCGGGGAGCTGTTTTTT. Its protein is CASSLKGRNTGELFF.

The CDR3 sequence is CASEGGGYNEQFF. CDR3 nucleotides: TGTGCCAGTGAGGGGGGAGGCTACAATGAGCAGTTCTTC. The chain couples TRBV6-2 or TRBV6-3 to TRBJ2-1; D tentatively reads TRBD1 or TRBD2 (6 bases each). Trimming cost V 9 bases and J 3 bases, with 12 bases left between them. The CDR3 has 13 residues. CDR1 and CDR2 from the germline V gene are MNHEY and SVGEGT.

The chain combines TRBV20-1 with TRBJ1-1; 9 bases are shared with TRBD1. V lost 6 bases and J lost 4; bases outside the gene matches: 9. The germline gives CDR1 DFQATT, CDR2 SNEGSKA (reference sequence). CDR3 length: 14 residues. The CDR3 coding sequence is TGCAGTGCCGCCGGGACAGGGTCCTTCACTGAAGCTTTCTTT. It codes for CSAAGTGSFTEAFF.